One sample yielded the 14 T cell receptor beta chains listed below, sequenced in a study of beta chain features in type 1 diabetes. No antigens are known for them. The entirety of the isolated RNA underwent reverse transcription, so expressed TCRB transcripts were sequenced. Method: immunoSEQ multiplex PCR; TCRdb's copy keeps in-frame clones and lacks some. The sample lists 250,000 to 350,000 clones; 15% were seen once. Broader study findings: Significant though moderate, a shortening of TCRB CDR3s appeared in all four CD4+ subsets of Type 1 diabetes patients.

Input material: naive CD4+ T cells from blood. The receptors shown here come from a man aged 18 to 30 with type 1 diabetes.

This clone was seen a few times. The chain combines TRBV10-2 with TRBJ1-2; D not resolved. The CDR3 consists of 14 residues. The V gene lost 3 bases and the J gene lost 0 bases, with 8 bases spanning the gap. From germline, CDR1 is WSHSY and CDR2 SAAADI. CDR3 region: CASSDQLANYGYTF. The CDR3 nucleotides are TGCGCCAGCAGTGACCAGCTAGCTAACTATGGCTACACCTTC.

The table lists this clone with a few counts. This chain joins TRBV28 and TRBJ2-7, with 8 bases aligning to TRBD2. Germline lookup yields CDR1 MDHEN and CDR2 SYDVKM. The V gene end was trimmed by 7 bases and the J gene end by 3 bases; junction bases not matched to a gene: 8. The CDR3 length is 14 residues. The CDR3 is CASTLTSANYEQYF. CDR3 nucleotide sequence: TGTGCCAGCACGCTGACTAGCGCCAACTACGAGCAGTACTTC. The full variable domain, rest sourced from reference TRBV28 and TRBJ2-7, is DVKVTQSSRYLVKRTGEKVFLECVQDMDHENMFWYRQDPGLGLRLIYFSYDVKMKEKGDIPEGYSVSREKKERFSLILESASTNQTSMYLCASTLTSANYEQYFGPGTRLTVT.

This clone was detected a few times. The chain employs TRBV27 and TRBJ1-2; a weak D match, TRBD1 (6 bases). Trimming pared 5 bases from V and 3 bases from J, leaving 10 bases between. Germline CDR1 and CDR2: MNHEY and SMNVEV (reference sequence). The CDR3 has 13 residues. The CDR3 spells CASSAKGDYGYTF. The CDR3 DNA follows: TGTGCCAGCAGTGCCAAGGGGGACTATGGCTACACCTTC.

The V gene is TRBV7-2, the J gene TRBJ2-5; 10 positions agree with TRBD1. The ends lost 5 bases at V and 2 bases at J; junction bases unmatched: 5. CDR1 is SGHTA, CDR2 FQGNSA, per germline. This CDR3 contains 15 residues. The CDR3 DNA reads TGTGCCAGCAGCCGGCGGGGACAGGGGCAAGAGACCCAGTACTTC. Protein sequence: CASSRRGQGQETQYF.

This clone was counted between two and nine times. The rearrangement joins TRBV2 to TRBJ2-3; D is perhaps TRBD1 (6 bases). Germline assignment: CDR1 SNHLY and CDR2 FYNNEI. V was cut by 5 bases and J by 5 bases, with 17 bases left in between. CDR3 length equals 15 residues. The chain's CDR3 is CASSQQGLTQDTQYF. CDR3 nucleotides: TGTGCCAGCAGTCAGCAGGGGCTAACACAAGATACGCAGTATTTT.

This clone has just a few counts. In the same sample, other DNA sequences code for this CDR3. This rearrangement joins TRBV28 to TRBJ2-7; TRBD2 might be the D (5 bases). The CDR3 totals 12 residues. Trimming shortened V by 4 bases and J by 4 bases, and 8 bases separated the two germline ends. The germline CDR1 and CDR2 sequences are MDHEN and SYDVKM. The CDR3 loop is CASSSGSYEQYF. CDR3 DNA sequence: TGTGCCAGCAGTTCGGGATCTTACGAGCAGTACTTC.

This clone was counted only a few times. This sequence joins TRBV6-1 and TRBJ2-3; D ambiguous. The V end lost 4 bases, the J end lost 6 bases, and 8 bases lay between the germline ends. This CDR3 has 12 amino acids. Germline CDR1 is MNHNS and CDR2 is SASEGT. The CDR3 sequence: CASSALSDTQYF. The CDR3 region has the DNA TGTGCCAGCAGTGCTTTGTCCGATACGCAGTATTTT.

A few counts support this clone. The CDR3 loop reads CASSSLGTGGETQYF. DNA for the CDR3: TGTGCCAGCAGTTCTCTAGGGACAGGGGGAGAGACCCAGTACTTC. This chain links TRBV6-5 with TRBJ2-5; 11 bases are shared with TRBD1. V lost 4 bases, J lost 4 bases, and 5 bases stayed unmatched. From germline, CDR1 is MNHEY and CDR2 SVGAGI. The CDR3 sequence is 15 residues long.

The sample holds a few counts of this clone. This chain connects TRBV18 to TRBJ2-1; a possible D gene is TRBD1 (6 bases). Germline CDR1 KGHSH, CDR2 LQKENI. The CDR3 sequence is 14 residues long. Trimming removed 4 bases from V and 3 bases from J, with 10 bases in between. CDR3 residues: CASSLRDIYNEQFF. The CDR3 region has the DNA TGTGCCAGCTCACTCCGGGACATCTACAATGAGCAGTTCTTC. The full variable domain, rest sourced from reference TRBV18 and TRBJ2-1, is NAGVMQNPRHLVRRRGQEARLRCSPMKGHSHVYWYRQLPEEGLKFMVYLQKENIIDESGMPKERFSAEFPKEGPSILRIQQVVRGDSAAYFCASSLRDIYNEQFFGPGTRLTVL.

The chain links TRBV9 to TRBJ2-1; a possible D gene is TRBD2 (5 bases). The ends were cut back, 5 bases at V and 13 bases at J, with 16 bases in the middle. The CDR3 is made up of 12 amino acids. Germline loops: CDR1 SGDLS, CDR2 YYNGEE. CDR3 protein: CASREVGLRQFF. The CDR3 nucleotides are TGTGCCAGCAGGGAAGTCGGACTTCGACAGTTCTTC. Together with reference TRBV9 and TRBJ2-1, the CDR3 gives the full variable domain: DSGVTQTPKHLITATGQRVTLRCSPRSGDLSVYWYQQSLDQGLQFLIQYYNGEERAKGNILERFSAQQFPDLHSELNLSSLELGDSALYFCASREVGLRQFFGPGTRLTVL.

The V gene is TRBV18, the J gene TRBJ2-3; no definite D call. The CDR3 runs to 15 residues. The ends were cut back, 0 bases at V and 2 bases at J, with 9 bases in the middle. Germline assignment: CDR1 KGHSH and CDR2 LQKENI. The CDR3 loop reads CASSPPSQSTDTQYF. The CDR3, as DNA: TGTGCCAGCTCACCACCGTCGCAGTCCACAGATACGCAGTATTTT.

This chain connects TRBV10-2 to TRBJ2-7; TRBD2 is a possible D gene (6 bases). The CDR3 contains 12 residues. V shed 8 bases and J shed 7 bases, with 15 bases lying between them. CDR1 and CDR2 (germline): WSHSY, SAAADI. Here the CDR3 DNA reads TGCGCCAGCTTCGGGACTCCGTTGGAGCAGTACTTC. Its protein product is CASFGTPLEQYF.

This clone has more than one count but fewer than ten. The CDR3 reads CAWSVIGRGRQPQHF. Here the CDR3 DNA reads TGTGCCTGGAGTGTAATAGGCAGGGGTAGGCAGCCCCAGCATTTT. The rearrangement joins TRBV30 to TRBJ1-5; D might be TRBD1 (6 bases). V shed 0 bases and J shed 7 bases, with 16 bases lying between them. This CDR3 is 15 amino acids long. CDR1 is GTSNPN and CDR2 is SVGIG in the germline V gene (reference sequence).

Only a few counts were recorded for this clone. The chain combines TRBV2 with TRBJ2-1, with D tentatively TRBD2 (6 bases). V lost 4 bases to trimming and J lost 8 bases, with 15 bases between them. Germline values: CDR1 SNHLY, CDR2 FYNNEI. The CDR3 is made up of 14 amino acids. This CDR3 reads CASSVRPPGDEQFF. The CDR3 DNA sequence: TGTGCCAGCAGTGTTAGACCCCCGGGGGATGAGCAGTTCTTC.